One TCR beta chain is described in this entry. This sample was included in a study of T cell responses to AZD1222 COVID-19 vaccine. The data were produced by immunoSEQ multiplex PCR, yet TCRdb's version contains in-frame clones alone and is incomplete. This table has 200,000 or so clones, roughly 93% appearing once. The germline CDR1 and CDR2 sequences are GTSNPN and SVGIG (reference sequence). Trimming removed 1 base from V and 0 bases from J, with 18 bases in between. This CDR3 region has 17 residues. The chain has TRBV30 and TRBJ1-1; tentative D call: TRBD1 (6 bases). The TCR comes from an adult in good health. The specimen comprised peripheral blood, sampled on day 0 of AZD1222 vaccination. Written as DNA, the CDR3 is TGTGCCTGGAGTGGAAGTCGTACAGGGAGGATGAACACTGAAGCTTTCTTT. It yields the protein CAWSGSRTGRMNTEAFF.